The 23 T cell receptor beta chains in this list originate from one sample, sequenced in a study of T cells in Graves' hyperthyroidism and ophthalmopathy (dated by TCRdb to the late 2010s). The protocol used for the library was multiplex PCR. The reads were generated on an Illumina HiSeq 2000. Amplification of TCR beta CDR3 regions was carried out from RNA transcripts. For the first round of RT-PCR on the TCR CDR3, the HTBI primer set was used together with the Qiagen OneStep RT-PCR kit. TCRdb itself trimmed the public reads at Q25 with fastp, ran MiXCR and retained productive beta chains. Rows are unified per CDR3 protein, each entry keeping the most common DNA and genes. A total of over 700,000 distinct CDR3 sequences appear in this sample, approximately 36% of them only once. Around 31% of the sample rests with the top ten. Sequences were obtained from blood. The receptor set was obtained from a woman aged 40-49 years with Graves' hyperthyroidism.

This clonotype was counted a few times. This rearrangement joins TRBV20-1 to TRBJ1-1; D is ambiguous. The CDR3 is 11 amino acids. The V gene's germline CDR1 is DFQATT and CDR2 SNEGSKA (reference sequence). V was shortened by 8 bases and J by 0 bases, with 7 bases between the two germline ends. CDR3 sequence (DNA): TGCAGTTCCCCTTTGAACACTGAAGCTTTCTTT. Translating gives CSSPLNTEAFF.

As regards this clonotype: Just one base apart from a much larger clone, this may be a read error. The V call is TRBV10-1, the J call TRBJ2-2; 9 positions agree with TRBD1. The J segment lost 2 bases and the V segment lost 6 bases, leaving 4 bases of the junction unmatched. Germline V gives CDR1 WNHNN, CDR2 SYGVQD (reference sequence). CDR3 length equals 15 residues. CDR3 loop: CASRGTGSNTGELFF. The CDR3 nucleotides are TGCGCCAGCAGGGGGACAGGGAGCAACACCGGGGAGCTGTTTTTT.

This clonotype was counted many times. The rearrangement uses TRBV15 and TRBJ2-2; D is undetermined. The CDR3 contains 16 residues. The germline V gene encodes CDR1 LNHNV and CDR2 YYDKDF (reference sequence). V was cut by 0 bases and J by 5 bases, with 13 bases left in between. The CDR3 DNA reads as TGTGCCACCAGCAGAGATTGGAAGGAACGGACCGGGGAGCTGTTTTTT. Its protein is CATSRDWKERTGELFF.

This clonotype was counted only a few times. The J gene is TRBJ2-2, the V gene TRBV5-8; TRBD1 matches at 7 bases. V was clipped by 0 bases and J by 4 bases; unmatched bases: 6. Germline V gene lookup returns CDR1 SGHTS and CDR2 YDEGEE. The CDR3 loop spans 16 amino acids. As DNA, the CDR3 is TGTGCCAGCAGCTTGGGGGACAGACCACTCACCGGGGAGCTGTTTTTT. This codes for CASSLGDRPLTGELFF.

The chain carries TRBV5-5 and TRBJ1-2; 7 bases agree with TRBD1. V lost 6 bases and J lost 4; bases outside the gene matches: 18. The CDR3 covers 17 residues. The germline CDR1 and CDR2 sequences are SGHKS and YYEKEE (reference sequence). The chain's CDR3 is CASTTGQDDYSRYGYTF. The CDR3 coding sequence is TGTGCCAGCACAACTGGACAGGACGACTACTCACGCTATGGCTACACCTTC. Complete variable domain (other parts from reference TRBV5-5 and TRBJ1-2): DAGVTQSPTHLIKTRGQQVTLRCSPISGHKSVSWYQQVLGQGPQFIFQYYEKEERGRGNFPDRFSARQFPNYSSELNVNALLLGDSALYLCASTTGQDDYSRYGYTFGSGTRLTVV.

This clonotype has only a few counts. V is TRBV12-3 or TRBV12-4 and J is TRBJ2-5; no clear D gene. This CDR3 comprises 15 residues. Deletions cut 6 bases from V and 2 bases from J, with 16 bases between. The CDR3 nucleotides are TGTGCCAGCAGCCAAGATCTGGAGCGACAAGAGACCCAGTACTTC. Residues: CASSQDLERQETQYF.

This clonotype was recorded at least ten times. J is TRBJ2-7 and V is TRBV4-3, with D hard to call. This CDR3 is 13 amino acids long. V was cut by 0 bases and J by 1 base, with 4 bases left in between. Germline V CDR1 and CDR2: LGHNA, YSLEER. The CDR3 DNA reads as TGCGCCAGCAGCCAAGACAAGTCCTACGAGCAGTACTTC. It yields the protein CASSQDKSYEQYF.

This clonotype was detected ten times or more. The chain links TRBV7-2 to TRBJ1-2; D remains ambiguous. Trimming shortened V by 8 bases and J by 7 bases, and 14 bases separated the two germline ends. This CDR3 is built from 12 residues. Germline loops: CDR1 SGHTA, CDR2 FQGNSA. The CDR3 nucleotides read TGTGCCAGCTCACCTACCGGGAGTGGCTACACCTTC. Residues: CASSPTGSGYTF. Combining the CDR3 with reference TRBV7-2 and TRBJ1-2 gives the whole variable domain GAGVSQSPSNKVTEKGKDVELRCDPISGHTALYWYRQSLGQGLEFLIYFQGNSAPDKSGLPSDRFSAERTGGSVSTLTIQRTQQEDSAVYLCASSPTGSGYTFGSGTRLTVV.

As regards this clonotype: The junction departs from the called germline gene at one end, perhaps through a read error. This rearrangement joins TRBV10-3 to TRBJ1-1; 10 positions match TRBD1. CDR3 length: 19 amino acids. Germline CDR1 ENHRY, CDR2 SYGVKD. CDR3 amino acids: CASSYLSRQGAWVNTEAFF. CDR3 coding DNA: TGTGCCAGCAGTTACCTTTCGAGACAGGGGGCTTGGGTGAACACTGAAGCTTTCTTT.

This clonotype was detected only a few times. The rearrangement links TRBV10-1 to TRBJ2-7; TRBD2 is a possible D gene (5 bases). This CDR3 contains 13 residues. The V and J ends lost 7 bases and 6 bases respectively, with 16 bases between them. Looked up from germline, CDR1 is WNHNN and CDR2 is SYGVQD (reference sequence). The CDR3 coding sequence is TGCGCCAGCATGTCTGCCCTGGGGAGCGAGCAGTACTTC. Translated: CASMSALGSEQYF.

In its sample, this clonotype was seen a few times. The chain employs TRBV4-1 and TRBJ2-2, with D perhaps TRBD2 (6 bases). Per germline, CDR1 MGHRA and CDR2 YSYEKL. CDR3 size: 14 residues. V dropped 8 bases and J dropped 5 bases, with 15 bases sitting between them. The CDR3 nucleotides are TGCGCCAGCGCCACTAATGGGGGGACCGGGGAGCTGTTTTTT. The encoded protein is CASATNGGTGELFF.

This clonotype was seen a handful of times. V and J are TRBV19 and TRBJ1-1, with TRBD1 identical over 8 bases. CDR1 is LNHDA and CDR2 is SQIVND in the germline V gene (reference sequence). V gave up 2 bases and J gave up 4 bases; unmatched junction bases: 6. The CDR3 runs to 15 residues. The CDR3 coding sequence is TGTGCCAGTAGTATATCGAGACAGGGGATCACTGAAGCTTTCTTT. It is translated as CASSISRQGITEAFF.

This clonotype was found many times. CDR3 coding DNA: TGTGCCAGCAGCCATCCAGGGGTCCCCCTCCACTTT. Translation: CASSHPGVPLHF. This chain connects TRBV3-1 to TRBJ1-6, with a tentative D call TRBD1 (6 bases). Germline V gene sequence: CDR1 LGHDT, CDR2 YNNKEL (reference sequence). V was clipped by 3 bases and J by 13 bases, with 10 bases between them. This CDR3 has 12 residues. Full variable domain (rest looked up from reference TRBV3-1 and TRBJ1-6): DTAVSQTPKYLVTQMGNDKSIKCEQNLGHDTMYWYKQDSKKFLKIMFSYNNKELIINETVPNRFSPKSPDKAHLNLHINSLELGDSAVYFCASSHPGVPLHFGNGTRLTVT.

This chain connects TRBV25-1 to TRBJ2-3; no firm D call. CDR1 MGHDK and CDR2 SYGVNS come from the germline V gene. CDR3 length: 14 residues. Between the trimmed V and J ends, which lost 5 bases and 3 bases, there was a span of 12 bases. The CDR3 DNA sequence: TGTGCCAGCAGTCGGCCTTTACCTACAGATACGCAGTATTTT. It codes for CASSRPLPTDTQYF.

In this sample, this clonotype turned up many times. The rearrangement links TRBV19 to TRBJ2-6, with D possibly being TRBD1 or TRBD2 (5 bases each). The CDR3 has 17 amino acids. Germline CDR1 reads LNHDA; CDR2 reads SQIVND (reference sequence). Trimming pared 6 bases from V and 2 bases from J, leaving 17 bases between. In nucleotides, the CDR3 is TGTGCCAGTAGGCCCGGGGCTGAACTAACTGGGGCCAACGTCCTGACTTTC. Translation gives CASRPGAELTGANVLTF.

This clonotype was seen at least ten times. The chain uses TRBV7-2 and TRBJ2-7, with D perhaps matching TRBD1 or TRBD2 (5 bases each). CDR3 length: 15 amino acids. Germline V gene lookup returns CDR1 SGHTA and CDR2 FQGNSA. V lost 5 bases to trimming and J lost 3 bases, with 17 bases between them. The CDR3 here is CASSTYVGALYEQYF. In nucleotides, the CDR3 is TGTGCCAGCAGCACGTATGTCGGGGCTCTCTACGAGCAGTACTTC.

The chain uses TRBV7-2 and TRBJ2-7; D might be TRBD2 (6 bases). The CDR3 is 17 residues long. The ends were cut back, 5 bases at V and 6 bases at J, with 26 bases in the middle. Germline V lookup: CDR1 SGHTA, CDR2 FQGNSA. The CDR3 DNA reads TGTGCCAGCAGCCGAGATGGACCGGGAGAAGAGTCCGTCGAGCAGTACTTC. Residues: CASSRDGPGEESVEQYF.

This clonotype was found a few times. This sequence joins TRBV20-1 and TRBJ1-1, with unresolved D. Per the germline V gene, CDR1 is DFQATT and CDR2 is SNEGSKA (reference sequence). V was clipped by 2 bases and J by 6 bases, with 16 bases between them. This CDR3 spans 14 amino acids. The CDR3 nucleotides are TGCAGTGCTAGACCCCAGGTGCCGTTGGCTGAAGCTTTCTTT. Translated: CSARPQVPLAEAFF.

This clonotype was observed at least ten times. The chain has TRBV11-2 and TRBJ1-2; D is ambiguous. Germline CDR1 is SGHAT and CDR2 is FQNNGV. This CDR3 spans 13 amino acids. V gave up 2 bases and J gave up 3 bases, with 7 bases separating them. The CDR3 spells CASSLSIDYGYTF. CDR3 sequence (DNA): TGTGCCAGCAGCTTATCAATAGACTATGGCTACACCTTC.

Note on this clonotype: The junction does not match germline at one end; this may be a read error. V is TRBV7-9 and J is TRBJ2-7; D call uncertain. The CDR3 has 15 amino acids. CDR1 is SEHNR, CDR2 FQNEAQ, per germline (reference sequence). The CDR3: CASSPQVRSSYEQYF. CDR3 DNA: TGCGCCAGCAGCCCTCAGGTCCGGAGCTCCTACGAGCAGTACTTC.

This chain links TRBV10-1 with TRBJ2-3; unclear D gene. The germline CDR1 and CDR2 sequences are WNHNN and SYGVQD (reference sequence). The V end was cut by 6 bases, the J end by 6 bases, with 13 bases between. The CDR3 has 13 amino acids. CDR3 residues: CASSGRAMDTQYF. CDR3 sequence (DNA): TGCGCCAGCAGCGGCCGGGCCATGGATACGCAGTATTTT.

The rearrangement joins TRBV9 to TRBJ2-7, with 13 bases matching TRBD2. Germline trimming cut 2 bases from V and 0 bases from J; bases unmatched to any gene: 8. This CDR3 has 18 amino acids. Germline assignment: CDR1 SGDLS and CDR2 YYNGEE. CDR3 sequence reads: CASSVGLAGALSSYEQYF. The CDR3 bases are TGTGCCAGCAGCGTCGGACTAGCGGGAGCCTTGTCCTCCTACGAGCAGTACTTC.

This clonotype showed up just a few times. The J gene is TRBJ1-3, the V gene TRBV7-2; D perhaps matches TRBD1 (6 bases). In germline, CDR1 is SGHTA, CDR2 FQGNSA. The length of the CDR3 is 16 residues. Trimming removed 5 bases from V and 3 bases from J, with 17 bases in between. CDR3 sequence: CASSAGQGANGNTIYF. DNA for the CDR3: TGTGCCAGCAGCGCGGGACAAGGGGCTAATGGAAACACCATATATTTT.